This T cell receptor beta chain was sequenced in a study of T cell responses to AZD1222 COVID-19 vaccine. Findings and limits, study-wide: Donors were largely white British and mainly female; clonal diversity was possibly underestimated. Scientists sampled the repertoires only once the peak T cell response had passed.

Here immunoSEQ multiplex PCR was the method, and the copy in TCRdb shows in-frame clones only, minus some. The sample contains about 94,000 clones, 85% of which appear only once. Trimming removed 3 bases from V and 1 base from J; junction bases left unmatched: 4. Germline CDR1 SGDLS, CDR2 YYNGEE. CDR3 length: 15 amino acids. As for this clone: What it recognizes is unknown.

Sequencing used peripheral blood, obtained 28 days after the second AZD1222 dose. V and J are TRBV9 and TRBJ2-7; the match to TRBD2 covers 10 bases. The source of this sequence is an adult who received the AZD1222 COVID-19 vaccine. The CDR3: CASSAGTSVSYEQYF. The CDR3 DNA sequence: TGTGCCAGCAGCGCTGGGACTAGCGTATCCTACGAGCAGTACTTC.